Presented here are 10 T cell receptor beta chains from one specimen sequenced in a study of cytomegalovirus exposure and HLA in healthy donors. The primer mix had 60 Vbeta and 13 Jbeta primers. TCRdb's copy holds only in-frame clones and misses some; the assay was immunoSEQ multiplex PCR. Of roughly 100,000 clones listed, 75% to 85% are singletons. The sample was PBMCs. The receptors originated from a woman aged 40-49 years in good health and CMV-seronegative.

J is TRBJ1-2 and V is TRBV25-1, with 7 bases that match TRBD1. CDR3 length: 15 residues. With 5 bases clipped from V and 7 bases from J, the junction kept 13 bases outside the gene matches. In germline, CDR1 is MGHDK, CDR2 SYGVNS. The CDR3 here is CASSPRGTVAIGYTF. The CDR3 bases are TGTGCCAGCAGTCCCCGGGGGACAGTAGCTATTGGCTACACCTTC.

V gene TRBV4-2 combines with J gene TRBJ2-7; D is unresolved. Trimming left V 1 base short and J 3 bases short, with 4 bases between. Germline lookup yields CDR1 LGHNA and CDR2 YNFKEQ. This CDR3 is 12 amino acids long. In nucleotides, the CDR3 is TGTGCCAGCAGCCAAGGGAGCTACGAGCAGTACTTC. Its protein product is CASSQGSYEQYF.

The chain combines TRBV7-9 with TRBJ1-1, with 7 bases lining up with TRBD1. Germline CDR1 and CDR2: SEHNR and FQNEAQ (reference sequence). This CDR3 has 13 amino acids. V lost 5 bases to trimming and J lost 11 bases; unmatched junction nucleotides: 11. CDR3 in amino acids: CASSPGTAPGAFF. CDR3 coding DNA: TGTGCCAGCAGCCCTGGGACAGCCCCTGGGGCTTTCTTT.

This clone appeared once. The genes are TRBV4-1 and TRBJ1-1, with TRBD1 identical over 9 bases. V shed 1 base and J 5 bases; nucleotides not matched to a gene: 2. This CDR3 has 14 amino acids. Germline V CDR1 and CDR2: MGHRA, YSYEKL. Written as DNA, the CDR3 is TGCGCCAGCAGCCAAGCGGGGACAGGGACTGAAGCTTTCTTT. Its protein product is CASSQAGTGTEAFF.

The CDR3, as DNA: TGTGCCAGCTCAGAAAGCCGGGGTCCTACTGGAAACACCATATATTTT. It is translated as CASSESRGPTGNTIYF. The J gene is TRBJ1-3, the V gene TRBV2; D is unclear. The germline V gene has CDR1 SNHLY and CDR2 FYNNEI. CDR3 length equals 16 residues. Trimming removed 8 bases at V and 2 bases at J, with 19 bases between.

The chain is built from TRBV11-2 and TRBJ2-7; possible D gene TRBD1, 6 bases. The CDR3 covers 15 residues. The germline V gene has CDR1 SGHAT and CDR2 FQNNGV. Trimming took off 5 bases at V and 2 bases at J, with 16 bases between the two ends. This chain's CDR3 is CASSQTTGPAYEQYF. The DNA for the CDR3 is TGTGCCAGCAGCCAAACGACAGGCCCGGCCTACGAGCAGTACTTC.

The V gene is TRBV11-2, the J gene TRBJ2-3, with 10 positions matching TRBD1. Losses at the gene ends were 5 bases for V and 5 bases for J; bases not matched to a gene: 7. This CDR3 contains 15 residues. Germline V gene lookup returns CDR1 SGHAT and CDR2 FQNNGV. The CDR3 region is CASSPEGQGGDTQYF. CDR3 nucleotides: TGTGCCAGCAGCCCGGAAGGACAGGGGGGAGATACGCAGTATTTT.

The chain carries TRBV5-1 and TRBJ2-3, with D uncertain. Germline assignment: CDR1 SGHRS and CDR2 YFSETQ. V shed 5 bases and J shed 7 bases, with 14 bases lying between them. The CDR3 length is 13 residues. The CDR3 loop reads CASRQDLSYTQYF. In nucleotides, the CDR3 is TGCGCCAGCAGACAAGATTTAAGTTATACGCAGTATTTT.

This clone has only a few counts. The chain employs TRBV18 and TRBJ1-1, with a weak D call TRBD1 (5 bases). Germline-derived CDR1 and CDR2 are KGHSH and LQKENI. Deletions cut 2 bases from V and 1 base from J, with 11 bases between. This CDR3 has 15 residues. The chain's CDR3 is CASSPGAGKNTEAFF. DNA of the CDR3: TGTGCCAGCTCACCAGGGGCAGGGAAGAACACTGAAGCTTTCTTT.

V gene TRBV2 combines with J gene TRBJ2-7; no clear D. Looked up from germline, CDR1 is SNHLY and CDR2 is FYNNEI. V was cut by 3 bases and J by 3 bases, with 12 bases left in between. The length of the CDR3 is 14 residues. The CDR3 reads CASSDQATGYEQYF. Written as DNA, the CDR3 is TGTGCCAGCAGTGACCAGGCAACTGGCTACGAGCAGTACTTC.